Following are 4 T cell receptor beta chains from one sample sequenced in a study of T cells in Graves' hyperthyroidism and ophthalmopathy. RNA transcripts were the template for amplifying TCR beta CDR3 regions. When the TCR CDR3 underwent first-round RT-PCR, the HTBI primer set was used. TCRdb redid the calling of the multiplex PCR reads with MiXCR, one entry per CDR3 protein. Altogether under 400,000 distinct CDR3 sequences are present, approximately 15% being singletons, with the ten largest covering approximately 30%. Source material: blood. These receptors all come from a woman aged 18-29 years with Graves' hyperthyroidism that later progressed to Graves' ophthalmopathy.

In this sample, this clonotype turned up a few times. The genes are TRBV5-1 and TRBJ2-5; possibly TRBD2 for D (5 bases). Between the trimmed V and J ends, which lost 3 bases and 5 bases, there was a span of 17 bases. Germline CDR1 reads SGHRS; CDR2 reads YFSETQ. The CDR3 contains 15 residues. As DNA, the CDR3 is TGCGCCAGCAGCTCGGCGCGGCTGAGGGCGGAGACCCAGTACTTC. It specifies CASSSARLRAETQYF.

This clonotype occurred a few times. A read error may be the cause here, since a much bigger clone is one base away. The chain carries TRBV27 and TRBJ2-5, with 8 bases fitting TRBD2. V was clipped by 4 bases and J by 3 bases; unmatched bases: 4. Per the germline V gene, CDR1 is MNHEY and CDR2 is SMNVEV (reference sequence). The CDR3 loop spans 14 amino acids. CDR3 nucleotide sequence: TGTGCCAGCAGTTCGGAACTAGCGGAAGAGACCCAGTACTTC. Translation: CASSSELAEETQYF.

This clonotype was seen many times. The chain employs TRBV11-2 and TRBJ1-1; 8 positions agree with TRBD1. J gave up 1 base and V 4 bases, and 20 bases lay outside the gene matches. The CDR3 extends over 20 amino acids. CDR1 SGHAT and CDR2 FQNNGV come from the germline V gene. The CDR3 DNA sequence: TGTGCCAGCAGCTCCCAACGGAGACGACAGGGGTTTCTAGCGAACACTGAAGCTTTCTTT. Translation: CASSSQRRRQGFLANTEAFF.

This clonotype has ten or more counts. V and J are TRBV18 and TRBJ1-1, with TRBD1 identical over 10 bases. The CDR3 is 12 amino acids. Germline values: CDR1 KGHSH, CDR2 LQKENI. After removal of 8 bases from V and 3 bases from J, the junction contained 0 bases not matched to a gene. CDR3 residues: CASGTGDTEAFF. CDR3 DNA: TGTGCCAGCGGGACAGGGGACACTGAAGCTTTCTTT.